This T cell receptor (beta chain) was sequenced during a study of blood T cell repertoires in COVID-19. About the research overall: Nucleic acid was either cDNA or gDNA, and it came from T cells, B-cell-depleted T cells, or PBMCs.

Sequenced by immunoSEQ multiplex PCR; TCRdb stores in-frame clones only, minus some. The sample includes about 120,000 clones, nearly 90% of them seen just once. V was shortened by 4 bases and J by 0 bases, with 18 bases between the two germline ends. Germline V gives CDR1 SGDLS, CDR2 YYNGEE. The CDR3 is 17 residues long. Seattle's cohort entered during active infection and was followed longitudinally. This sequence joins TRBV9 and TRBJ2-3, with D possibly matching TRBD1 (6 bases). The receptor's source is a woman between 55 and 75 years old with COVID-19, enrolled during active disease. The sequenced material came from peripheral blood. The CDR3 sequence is CASSPRSGVLSTDTQYF. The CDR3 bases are TGTGCCAGCAGCCCCCGCTCAGGGGTGCTTAGCACAGATACGCAGTATTTT.